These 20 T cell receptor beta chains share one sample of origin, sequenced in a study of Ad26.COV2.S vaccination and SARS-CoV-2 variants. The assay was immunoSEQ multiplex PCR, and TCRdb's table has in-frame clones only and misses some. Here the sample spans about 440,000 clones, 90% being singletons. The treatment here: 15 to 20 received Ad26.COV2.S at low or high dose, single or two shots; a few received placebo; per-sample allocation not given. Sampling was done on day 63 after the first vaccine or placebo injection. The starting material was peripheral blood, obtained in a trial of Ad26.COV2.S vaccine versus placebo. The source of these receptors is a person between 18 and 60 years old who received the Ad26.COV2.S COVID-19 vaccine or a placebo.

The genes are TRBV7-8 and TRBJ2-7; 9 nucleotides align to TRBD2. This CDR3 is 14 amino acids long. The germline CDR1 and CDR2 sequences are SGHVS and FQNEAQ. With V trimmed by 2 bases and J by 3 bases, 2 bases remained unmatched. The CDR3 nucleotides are TGTGCCAGCAGCTTAATAGCGGGAGTCTACGAGCAGTACTTC. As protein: CASSLIAGVYEQYF. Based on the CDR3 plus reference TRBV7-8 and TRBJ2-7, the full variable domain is GAGVSQSPRYKVAKRGQDVALRCDPISGHVSLFWYQQALGQGPEFLTYFQNEAQLDKSGLPSDRFFAERPEGSVSTLKIQRTQQEDSAVYLCASSLIAGVYEQYFGPGTRLTVT.

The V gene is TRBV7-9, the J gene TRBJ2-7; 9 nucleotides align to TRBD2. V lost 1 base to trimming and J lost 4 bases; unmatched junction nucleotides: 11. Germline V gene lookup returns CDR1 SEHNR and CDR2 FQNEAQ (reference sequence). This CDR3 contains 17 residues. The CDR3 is CASSLELSGLARYEQYF. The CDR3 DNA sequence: TGTGCCAGCAGCTTAGAACTATCGGGACTAGCCCGATACGAGCAGTACTTC.

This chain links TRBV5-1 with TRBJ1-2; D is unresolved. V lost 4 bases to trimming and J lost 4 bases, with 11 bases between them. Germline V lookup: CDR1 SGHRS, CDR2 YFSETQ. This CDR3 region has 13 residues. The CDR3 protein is CASSPDGTYGYTF. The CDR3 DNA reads TGCGCCAGCAGCCCTGACGGAACCTATGGCTACACCTTC. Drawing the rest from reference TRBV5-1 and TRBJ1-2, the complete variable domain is KAGVTQTPRYLIKTRGQQVTLSCSPISGHRSVSWYQQTPGQGLQFLFEYFSETQRNKGNFPGRFSGRQFSNSRSEMNVSTLELGDSALYLCASSPDGTYGYTFGSGTRLTVV.

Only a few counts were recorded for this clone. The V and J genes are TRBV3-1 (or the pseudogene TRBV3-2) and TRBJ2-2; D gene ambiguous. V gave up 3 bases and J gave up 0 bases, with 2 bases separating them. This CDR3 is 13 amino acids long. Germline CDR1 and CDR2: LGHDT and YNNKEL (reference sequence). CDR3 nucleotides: TGTGCCAGCAGCCACACGAACACCGGGGAGCTGTTTTTT. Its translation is CASSHTNTGELFF.

The CDR3 DNA reads as TGTGCCAGCAGCGTAGGGGGCCCACAAGAGACCCAGTACTTC. Translated: CASSVGGPQETQYF. The J gene is TRBJ2-5, the V gene TRBV9, with D possibly TRBD1 on 5 matching bases. CDR3 length equals 14 residues. Per germline, CDR1 SGDLS and CDR2 YYNGEE. V lost 0 bases and J lost 2, with 8 bases in between.

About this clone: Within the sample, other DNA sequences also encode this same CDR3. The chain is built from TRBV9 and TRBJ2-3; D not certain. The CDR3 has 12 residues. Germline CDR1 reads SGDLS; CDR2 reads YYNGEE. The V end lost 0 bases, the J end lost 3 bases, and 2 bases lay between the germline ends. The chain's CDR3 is CASSVGTDTQYF. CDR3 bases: TGTGCCAGCAGCGTAGGGACAGATACGCAGTATTTT.

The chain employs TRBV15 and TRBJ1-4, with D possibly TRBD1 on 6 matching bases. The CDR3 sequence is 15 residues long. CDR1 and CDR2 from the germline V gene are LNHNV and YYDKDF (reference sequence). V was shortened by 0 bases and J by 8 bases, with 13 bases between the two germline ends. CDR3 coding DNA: TGTGCCACCAGCAGAGATGTACAGGGAGGAGAAAAACTGTTTTTT. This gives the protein CATSRDVQGGEKLFF.

CDR3 sequence reads: CASSAGVALTYEQYF. DNA of the CDR3: TGTGCCAGCAGCGCAGGGGTAGCCCTAACTTACGAGCAGTACTTC. The chain recombines TRBV9 with TRBJ2-7; a weak D match, TRBD1 (6 bases). Germline V CDR1 and CDR2: SGDLS, YYNGEE. The CDR3 loop spans 15 amino acids. V gave up 3 bases and J gave up 4 bases, with 17 bases separating them.

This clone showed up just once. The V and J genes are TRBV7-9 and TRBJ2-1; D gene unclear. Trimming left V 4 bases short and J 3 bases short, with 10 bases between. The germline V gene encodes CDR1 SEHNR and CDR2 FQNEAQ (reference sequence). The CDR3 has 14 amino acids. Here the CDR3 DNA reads TGTGCCAGCAGCTCCCCGGGTCTCTACAATGAGCAGTTCTTC. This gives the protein CASSSPGLYNEQFF. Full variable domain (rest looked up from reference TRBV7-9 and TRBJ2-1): DTGVSQNPRHKITKRGQNVTFRCDPISEHNRLYWYRQTLGQGPEFLTYFQNEAQLEKSRLLSDRFSAERPKGSFSTLEIQRTEQGDSAMYLCASSSPGLYNEQFFGPGTRLTVL.

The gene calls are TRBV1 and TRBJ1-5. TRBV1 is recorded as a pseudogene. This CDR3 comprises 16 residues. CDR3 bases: TGCACCAGCAGCCAAGATCGTCGGGGATTGGGACAGCCCCAGCATTTT. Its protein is CTSSQDRRGLGQPQHF.

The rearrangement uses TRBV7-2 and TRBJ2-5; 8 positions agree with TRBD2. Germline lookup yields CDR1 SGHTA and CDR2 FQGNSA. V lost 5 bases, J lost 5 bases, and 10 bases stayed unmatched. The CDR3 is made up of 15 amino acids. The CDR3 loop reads CASSIGGGSVETQYF. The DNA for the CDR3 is TGTGCCAGCAGCATCGGGGGGGGAAGTGTCGAGACCCAGTACTTC.

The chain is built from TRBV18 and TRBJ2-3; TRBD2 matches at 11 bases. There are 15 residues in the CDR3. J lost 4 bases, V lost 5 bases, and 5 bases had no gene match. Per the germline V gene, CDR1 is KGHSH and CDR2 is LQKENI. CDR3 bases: TGTGCCAGCTCATCAACTAGCGGGAGTTCAGATACGCAGTATTTT. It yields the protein CASSSTSGSSDTQYF.

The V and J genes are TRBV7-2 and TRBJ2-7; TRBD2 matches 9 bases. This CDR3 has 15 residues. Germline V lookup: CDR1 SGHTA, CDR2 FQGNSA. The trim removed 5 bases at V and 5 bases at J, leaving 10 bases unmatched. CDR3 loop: CASSLAGTSIDEQYF. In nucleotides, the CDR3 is TGTGCCAGCAGCCTCGCCGGGACTAGCATCGACGAGCAGTACTTC.

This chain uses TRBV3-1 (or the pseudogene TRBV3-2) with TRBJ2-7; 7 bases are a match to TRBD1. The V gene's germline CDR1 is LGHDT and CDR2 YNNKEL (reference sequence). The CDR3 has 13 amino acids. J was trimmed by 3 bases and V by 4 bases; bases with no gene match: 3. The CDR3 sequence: CASSRGTVYEQYF. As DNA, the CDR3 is TGTGCCAGCAGCCGAGGGACAGTCTACGAGCAGTACTTC.

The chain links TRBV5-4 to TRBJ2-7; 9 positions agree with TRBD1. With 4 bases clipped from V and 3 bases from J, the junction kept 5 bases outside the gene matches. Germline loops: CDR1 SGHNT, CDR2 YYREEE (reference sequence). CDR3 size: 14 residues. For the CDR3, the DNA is TGTGCCAGCAGCCTAACGACAGGGGGCTACGAGCAGTACTTC. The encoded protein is CASSLTTGGYEQYF.

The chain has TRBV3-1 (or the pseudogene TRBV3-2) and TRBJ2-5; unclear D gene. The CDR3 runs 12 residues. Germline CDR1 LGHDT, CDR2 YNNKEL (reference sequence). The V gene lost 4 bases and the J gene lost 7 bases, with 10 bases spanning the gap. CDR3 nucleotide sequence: TGTGCCAGCAGCCTCGCCCCCGGGACCCAGTACTTC. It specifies CASSLAPGTQYF.

CDR3 DNA sequence: TGTGCCAGCAGCCAATTGTACCAAGAGACCCAGTACTTC. Translation gives CASSQLYQETQYF. This rearrangement joins TRBV3-1 (or the pseudogene TRBV3-2) to TRBJ2-5, with D uncertain. V was cut by 2 bases and J by 0 bases, with 4 bases left in between. Germline-derived CDR1 and CDR2 are LGHDT and YNNKEL (reference sequence). The CDR3 contains 13 residues.

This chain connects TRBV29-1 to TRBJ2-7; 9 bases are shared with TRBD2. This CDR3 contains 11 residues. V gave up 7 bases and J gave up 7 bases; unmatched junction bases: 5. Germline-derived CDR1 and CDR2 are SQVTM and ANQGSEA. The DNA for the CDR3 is TGCAGCGGTATAGCGGGAGCTGAGCAGTACTTC. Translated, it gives CSGIAGAEQYF.

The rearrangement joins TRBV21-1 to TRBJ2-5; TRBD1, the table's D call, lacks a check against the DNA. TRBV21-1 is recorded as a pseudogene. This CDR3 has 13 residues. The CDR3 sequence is CASSNRGQETQYF. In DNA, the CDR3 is TGTGCCAGCAGCAACAGGGGCCAAGAGACCCAGTACTTC.

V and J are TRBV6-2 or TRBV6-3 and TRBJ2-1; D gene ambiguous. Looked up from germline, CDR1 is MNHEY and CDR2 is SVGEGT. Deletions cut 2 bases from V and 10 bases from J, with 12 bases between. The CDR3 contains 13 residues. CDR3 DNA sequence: TGTGCCAGCAGTTACGTGGAACCGGGCGAGCAGTTCTTC. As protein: CASSYVEPGEQFF.